The T cell receptor beta chain under discussion was sequenced for a study of blood T cell repertoires in COVID-19. Study-level information: T cells, B-cell-depleted T cells, or PBMCs provided the cDNA or gDNA that served as material.

The germline V and J ends were trimmed by 5 bases and 10 bases, with 12 bases remaining between them. Germline values: CDR1 MDHEN, CDR2 SYDVKM. CDR3 size: 13 residues. Method: immunoSEQ multiplex PCR; TCRdb's copy keeps in-frame clones and lacks some. The sample holds approximately 260,000 clones, around 82% seen once. Sequencing used peripheral blood. The V call is TRBV28, the J call TRBJ1-6, with D tentatively TRBD1 (5 bases). The clonotype comes from a woman of 80 years or more with active or convalescent COVID-19. The CDR3 here is CASSLRQSSPLHF. CDR3 bases: TGTGCCAGCAGTCTGCGACAGTCCTCACCCCTCCACTTT.